This entry lists 30 T cell receptor beta chains sequenced from one sample in a study of blood T cell repertoires in COVID-19. The table came from immunoSEQ multiplex PCR; TCRdb's copy has only in-frame clones and leaves some out. The data show a few hundred thousand clones, approximately 81% seen once. The sample consisted of PBMCs or T cells enriched from blood (not recorded which). Source of these receptors: a woman in her forties or fifties who had recovered from COVID-19.

This chain uses TRBV3-1 (or the pseudogene TRBV3-2) with TRBJ2-3, with 7 bases identical to TRBD1. CDR3 length equals 15 residues. V shed 1 base, J shed 0 bases, and the junction held 1 base outside the gene matches. Germline CDR1 and CDR2: LGHDT and YNNKEL (reference sequence). The CDR3 loop reads CASSQGDSSTDTQYF. The CDR3 DNA reads as TGTGCCAGCAGCCAAGGGGACAGTAGCACAGATACGCAGTATTTT.

The chain combines TRBV25-1 with TRBJ2-7; 14 positions agree with TRBD2. J was trimmed by 7 bases and V by 1 base; bases with no gene match: 6. Germline-derived CDR1 and CDR2 are MGHDK and SYGVNS. CDR3 size: 16 residues. Here the CDR3 DNA reads TGTGCCAGCAGTGAATGGGGGACTAGCGGGAGAAGAGAGCAGTACTTC. Translation: CASSEWGTSGRREQYF.

The V gene is TRBV30, the J gene TRBJ1-6; D not certain. The germline CDR1 and CDR2 sequences are GTSNPN and SVGIG (reference sequence). The CDR3 is 13 residues long. Deletions cut 4 bases from V and 4 bases from J, with 8 bases between. Written as DNA, the CDR3 is TGTGCCTGGACTGACATTTATAATTCACCCCTCCACTTT. This translates into CAWTDIYNSPLHF.

The chain recombines TRBV12-3 or TRBV12-4 with TRBJ1-1; the D gene is possibly TRBD1 (6 bases). V was shortened by 2 bases and J by 7 bases, with 11 bases between the two germline ends. The CDR3 extends over 13 amino acids. The CDR3 is CASSLTGLYEAFF. The CDR3 DNA sequence: TGTGCCAGCAGTTTAACAGGGCTTTATGAAGCTTTCTTT.

The chain combines TRBV7-2 with TRBJ2-7; D is unresolved. The CDR3 covers 13 residues. Per germline, CDR1 SGHTA and CDR2 FQGNSA. V was shortened by 2 bases and J by 3 bases, with 8 bases between the two germline ends. The CDR3 region is CASSLLQYYEQYF. CDR3 in DNA: TGTGCCAGCAGCTTATTACAGTACTACGAGCAGTACTTC.

The rearrangement uses TRBV18 and TRBJ2-7, with TRBD2 matching over 8 bases. Germline V gene sequence: CDR1 KGHSH, CDR2 LQKENI. This CDR3 contains 14 residues. Germline trimming cut 4 bases from V and 4 bases from J; bases unmatched to any gene: 6. For the CDR3, the DNA is TGTGCCAGCTCACGGGGACTAGAGTTATACGAGCAGTACTTC. It codes for CASSRGLELYEQYF.

This chain connects TRBV6-6 to TRBJ2-2; D is uncertain. The germline V gene encodes CDR1 MNHNY and CDR2 SVGAGI (reference sequence). The CDR3 is 14 amino acids. The V end lost 10 bases, the J end lost 0 bases, and 12 bases lay between the germline ends. This CDR3 is CATQPDSNTGELFF. The CDR3, as DNA: TGTGCCACCCAACCTGACTCGAACACCGGGGAGCTGTTTTTT.

The gene calls are TRBV12-3 or TRBV12-4 and TRBJ1-1; no clear D. The V gene lost 6 bases and the J gene lost 3 bases, with 8 bases spanning the gap. The CDR3 sequence is 12 residues long. In DNA, the CDR3 is TGTGCCAGCAGCCAAAGCGACACTGAAGCTTTCTTT. This encodes CASSQSDTEAFF.

The V and J genes are TRBV3-1 (or the pseudogene TRBV3-2) and TRBJ1-4; 7 bases agree with TRBD1. The CDR3 extends over 17 amino acids. Germline CDR1 is LGHDT and CDR2 is YNNKEL (reference sequence). V shed 3 bases and J 4 bases; nucleotides not matched to a gene: 11. The CDR3 coding sequence is TGTGCCAGCAGCCAGGACCGTTCGGACAGGCATAATGAAAAACTGTTTTTT. Protein sequence: CASSQDRSDRHNEKLFF.

J is TRBJ1-1 and V is TRBV7-2; 9 bases agree with TRBD1. Looked up from germline, CDR1 is SGHTA and CDR2 is FQGNSA. J lost 11 bases, V lost 4 bases, and 8 bases had no gene match. The CDR3 consists of 13 residues. CDR3 sequence reads: CASSYDRGVDAFF. For the CDR3, the DNA is TGTGCCAGCAGCTATGACAGGGGGGTGGATGCTTTCTTT.

Only a few counts were recorded for this clone. The genes are TRBV10-1 and TRBJ2-7; D not certain. Germline V lookup: CDR1 WNHNN, CDR2 SYGVQD (reference sequence). Trimming removed 4 bases at V and 2 bases at J, with 9 bases between. CDR3 length equals 13 residues. CDR3 residues: CASSVSGTYEQYF. The CDR3 nucleotides are TGCGCCAGCAGTGTTTCGGGTACCTACGAGCAGTACTTC.

The rearrangement uses TRBV21-1 and TRBJ1-1. TRBV21-1 is flagged as a pseudogene. This CDR3 has 13 amino acids. The CDR3, as DNA: TGTGCCAGCAGCAATAGGGAGGGGGCTGAAGCTTTCTTT. It translates to CASSNREGAEAFF.

V is TRBV7-8 and J is TRBJ1-1; a weak D match, TRBD1 (5 bases). In germline, CDR1 is SGHVS, CDR2 FQNEAQ. Trimming removed 5 bases at V and 6 bases at J, with 16 bases between. This CDR3 has 14 amino acids. CDR3 sequence (DNA): TGTGCCAGCAGCCGAACGCGGGGGAGCGCTGAAGCTTTCTTT. Amino acid sequence: CASSRTRGSAEAFF.

This clone was counted between two and nine times. This chain uses TRBV7-2 with TRBJ2-7; 9 positions match TRBD2. The CDR3 is 16 amino acids. Germline V gene data show CDR1 as SGHTA and CDR2 as FQGNSA. After removal of 3 bases from V and 4 bases from J, the junction contained 10 bases not matched to a gene. In nucleotides, the CDR3 is TGTGCCAGCAGCTTGGGGATTAGCGGGAGATCTTACGAGCAGTACTTC. Residues: CASSLGISGRSYEQYF.

The chain links TRBV7-2 to TRBJ2-1; unclear D gene. The CDR3 spans 15 residues. Germline lookup yields CDR1 SGHTA and CDR2 FQGNSA. Trimming left V 8 bases short and J 0 bases short, with 14 bases between. The CDR3 coding sequence is TGTGCCAGCTCCCTAACTCCAAGCTCCTACAATGAGCAGTTCTTC. It translates to CASSLTPSSYNEQFF.

The chain joins TRBV5-5 to TRBJ1-1; 8 bases map to TRBD1. Losses at the gene ends were 2 bases for V and 5 bases for J; bases not matched to a gene: 8. Germline CDR1 reads SGHKS; CDR2 reads YYEKEE (reference sequence). This CDR3 is built from 15 residues. In DNA, the CDR3 is TGTGCCAGCAGCTTTGACAGGGGCCAGAGGACTGAAGCTTTCTTT. Translating gives CASSFDRGQRTEAFF.

The rearrangement joins TRBV11-2 to TRBJ1-1; the D is unclear. The CDR3 totals 17 residues. Germline V gene lookup returns CDR1 SGHAT and CDR2 FQNNGV. V was pared by 1 base and J by 1 base, with 16 bases between. CDR3 sequence reads: CASSLVLLRDSNTEAFF. In DNA, the CDR3 is TGTGCCAGCAGCTTAGTATTGTTAAGAGACTCGAACACTGAAGCTTTCTTT.

The CDR3 region is CASSQGGPGNTIYF. CDR3 sequence (DNA): TGTGCCAGCAGCCAAGGAGGCCCTGGAAACACCATATATTTT. V gene TRBV3-1 (or the pseudogene TRBV3-2) combines with J gene TRBJ1-3; D not certain. Germline values: CDR1 LGHDT, CDR2 YNNKEL (reference sequence). Between the trimmed V and J ends, which lost 1 base and 2 bases, there was a span of 6 bases. CDR3 size: 14 residues.

V and J are TRBV4-2 and TRBJ1-5, with D hard to call. V lost 2 bases, J lost 5 bases, and 16 bases lay in between. CDR3 size: 16 residues. Germline CDR1 reads LGHNA; CDR2 reads YNFKEQ. The CDR3 DNA reads as TGTGCCAGCAGCCAACAACCGGGAGTAAGGGATCAGCCCCAGCATTTT. Translating gives CASSQQPGVRDQPQHF.

The CDR3 spells CASRGGDEKLFF. In DNA, the CDR3 is TGTGCCAGCAGGGGGGGGGATGAAAAACTGTTTTTT. J is TRBJ1-4 and V is TRBV12-3 or TRBV12-4; D possibly corresponds to TRBD1 (5 bases). The CDR3 consists of 12 residues. V lost 6 bases, J lost 6 bases, and 8 bases lay in between.

Only a few counts were recorded for this clone. The gene calls are TRBV28 and TRBJ1-5, with D unresolved. CDR3 size: 12 residues. Per the germline V gene, CDR1 is MDHEN and CDR2 is SYDVKM. V was shortened by 8 bases and J by 0 bases, with 5 bases between the two germline ends. CDR3 loop: CASLDSNQPQHF. For the CDR3, the DNA is TGTGCCAGCTTAGATAGCAATCAGCCCCAGCATTTT.

This clone was observed once. The chain is built from TRBV3-1 (or the pseudogene TRBV3-2) and TRBJ2-3, with a tentative D call TRBD2 (7 bases). The germline V and J ends were trimmed by 3 bases and 5 bases, with 21 bases remaining between them. This CDR3 spans 17 amino acids. Germline CDR1 and CDR2: LGHDT and YNNKEL (reference sequence). The CDR3 bases are TGTGCCAGCAGCCAGGAAAAGCGGGGACCCAGGGGAGATACGCAGTATTTT. Protein: CASSQEKRGPRGDTQYF.

The J gene is TRBJ2-2, the V gene TRBV5-4, with 9 bases identical to TRBD1. From germline, CDR1 is SGHNT and CDR2 YYREEE (reference sequence). CDR3 length equals 15 residues. After removal of 7 bases from V and 7 bases from J, the junction contained 11 bases not matched to a gene. This CDR3 is CASSGTGRKGGELFF. The CDR3 DNA follows: TGTGCCAGCTCTGGGACAGGGAGGAAGGGCGGGGAGCTGTTTTTT.

This chain uses TRBV29-1 with TRBJ1-4, with 7 bases identical to TRBD1. Germline CDR1 is SQVTM and CDR2 is ANQGSEA. The CDR3 length is 14 residues. The V segment lost 5 bases and the J segment 3 bases; nucleotides outside the gene matches: 6. CDR3 protein: CSVKTGTANEKLFF. The CDR3 coding sequence is TGCAGCGTTAAAACCGGGACAGCTAATGAAAAACTGTTTTTT.

This clone occurred many times. V gene TRBV25-1 combines with J gene TRBJ1-5; D is undetermined. The CDR3 extends over 15 amino acids. Germline V gene lookup returns CDR1 MGHDK and CDR2 SYGVNS. V gave up 3 bases and J gave up 2 bases, with 11 bases separating them. CDR3 sequence: CASSEGGWGNQPQHF. In DNA form, the CDR3 reads TGTGCCAGCAGTGAGGGAGGATGGGGCAATCAGCCCCAGCATTTT. Together with reference TRBV25-1 and TRBJ1-5, the CDR3 gives the full variable domain: EADIYQTPRYLVIGTGKKITLECSQTMGHDKMYWYQQDPGMELHLIHYSYGVNSTEKGDLSSESTVSRIRTEHFPLTLESARPSHTSQYLCASSEGGWGNQPQHFGDGTRLSIL.

The chain couples TRBV30 to TRBJ2-1, with 7 bases fitting TRBD2. With V trimmed by 1 base and J by 8 bases, 2 bases remained unmatched. The germline V gene encodes CDR1 GTSNPN and CDR2 SVGIG (reference sequence). The length of the CDR3 is 12 residues. CDR3: CAWSGTRDEQFF. In DNA, the CDR3 is TGTGCCTGGAGTGGGACTAGGGATGAGCAGTTCTTC.

The chain combines TRBV15 with TRBJ2-4, with TRBD2 matching over 7 bases. Germline-derived CDR1 and CDR2 are LNHNV and YYDKDF (reference sequence). This CDR3 comprises 16 residues. The junction had 12 bases not matched to a gene; V was cut back by 5 bases and J by 5 bases. This chain's CDR3 is CATSGWPRGDENIQYF. CDR3 DNA: TGTGCCACCAGCGGCTGGCCCCGGGGGGACGAAAACATTCAGTACTTC. Full variable domain (outside the CDR3, taken from reference TRBV15 and TRBJ2-4): DAMVIQNPRYQVTQFGKPVTLSCSQTLNHNVMYWYQQKSSQAPKLLFHYYDKDFNNEADTPDNFQSRRPNTSFCFLDIRSPGLGDTAMYLCATSGWPRGDENIQYFGAGTRLSVL.

The V gene is TRBV29-1, the J gene TRBJ1-1; D call uncertain. V lost 1 base to trimming and J lost 0 bases, with 6 bases between them. The CDR3 covers 13 residues. Germline V CDR1 and CDR2: SQVTM, ANQGSEA. In nucleotides, the CDR3 is TGCAGCGTTGAAGGACTGATGAACACTGAAGCTTTCTTT. Translating it yields CSVEGLMNTEAFF.

The chain employs TRBV9 and TRBJ2-2; TRBD2 is a possible D gene (6 bases). Deletions cut 0 bases from V and 1 base from J, with 10 bases between. Per germline, CDR1 SGDLS and CDR2 YYNGEE. There are 16 residues in the CDR3. The CDR3 DNA reads TGTGCCAGCAGCGTAGGGCGGGGTGAGAACACCGGGGAGCTGTTTTTT. This sequence encodes CASSVGRGENTGELFF.

V and J are TRBV28 and TRBJ1-2, with 8 bases that match TRBD1. CDR3 length equals 14 residues. V lost 9 bases to trimming and J lost 5 bases; unmatched junction nucleotides: 11. Germline V CDR1 and CDR2: MDHEN, SYDVKM. CDR3 loop: CASLAADRGYGYTF. In DNA, the CDR3 is TGTGCCAGTCTCGCGGCCGACAGGGGATATGGCTACACCTTC.